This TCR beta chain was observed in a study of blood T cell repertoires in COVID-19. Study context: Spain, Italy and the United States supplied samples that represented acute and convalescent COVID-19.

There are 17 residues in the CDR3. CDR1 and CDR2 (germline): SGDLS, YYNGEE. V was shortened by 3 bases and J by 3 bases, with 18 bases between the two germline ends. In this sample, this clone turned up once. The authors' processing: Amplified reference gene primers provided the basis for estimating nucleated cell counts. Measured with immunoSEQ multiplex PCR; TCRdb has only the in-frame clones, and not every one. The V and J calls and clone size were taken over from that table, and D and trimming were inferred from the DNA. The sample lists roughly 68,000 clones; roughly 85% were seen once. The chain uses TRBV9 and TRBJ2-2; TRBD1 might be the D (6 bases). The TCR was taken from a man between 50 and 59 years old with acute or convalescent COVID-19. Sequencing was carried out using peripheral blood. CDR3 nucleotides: TGTGCCAGCAGCGGTGCCAGACAGGCGGCGGACACCGGGGAGCTGTTTTTT. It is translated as CASSGARQAADTGELFF.